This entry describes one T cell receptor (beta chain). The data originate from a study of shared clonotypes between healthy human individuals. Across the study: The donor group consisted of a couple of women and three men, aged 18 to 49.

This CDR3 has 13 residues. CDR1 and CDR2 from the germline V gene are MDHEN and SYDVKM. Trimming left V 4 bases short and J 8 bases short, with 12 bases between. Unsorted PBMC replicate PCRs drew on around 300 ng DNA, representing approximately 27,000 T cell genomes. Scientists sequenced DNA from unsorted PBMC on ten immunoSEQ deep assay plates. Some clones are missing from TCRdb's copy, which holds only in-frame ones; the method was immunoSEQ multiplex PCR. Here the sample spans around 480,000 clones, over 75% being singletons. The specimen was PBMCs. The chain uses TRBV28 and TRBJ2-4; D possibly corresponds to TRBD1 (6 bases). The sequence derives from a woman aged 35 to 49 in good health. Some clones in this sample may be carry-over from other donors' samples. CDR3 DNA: TGTGCCAGCAGTTCCAGGGGTCCGGACATTCAGTACTTC. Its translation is CASSSRGPDIQYF.